This T cell receptor (beta chain) was sequenced during a study of neurological immune-mediated disorders. Sample share makes this clonotype medium-sized. Its matching antigen is unknown. TCRdb ran MiXCR on the 5' RACE reads and lists one entry per CDR3 protein. Seen here are approximately 85,000 distinct CDR3 sequences, about 4.3% observed once, and the top ten hold around 6%. The time point here: longitudinal time-point 3. PBMCs stored at -80 C, 2 million in total, were the source of the unsorted libraries. Study-level points and caveats: The study found no CDR3 amino acid sequences shared by expanded clones across subjects, suggesting private repertoires in all groups.

Germline V CDR1 and CDR2: SQVTM, ANQGSEA. V lost 1 base and J lost 6; bases outside the gene matches: 10. There are 16 residues in the CDR3. The chain has TRBV29-1 and TRBJ2-1, with 9 bases identical to TRBD1. Material for sequencing was PBMCs. The receptor's source is a woman aged 60-75 years with multiple sclerosis. DNA of the CDR3: TGCAGCGTTGAAGTCGGAGGACAGGGGTACTTCAATGAGCAGTTCTTC. Its translation is CSVEVGGQGYFNEQFF.